A selection of T cell receptor beta chains follows, all from one sample in a study of regulatory T cells in long-lasting Graves disease. One entry per CDR3 protein results from TCRdb running MiXCR on the multiplex PCR reads. The profile covers 350,000 to 500,000 distinct CDR3 sequences, with roughly 21% appearing a single time and roughly an eighth taken by the ten largest. The specimen was peripheral blood mononuclear cells (PBMCs), collected when the disease was refractory, from a patient treated with antithyroid drugs. The receptors originated from a female donor with Graves disease. Both conserved end residues are part of each CDR3. Fields, in order: D gene, V gene, J gene, clone size, CDR3 DNA, CDR3 protein. The D gene is left open where the match is weak. A row's size may be missing; if present it is once, few, many or a size class.

D gene: TRBD2; V gene: TRBV28; J gene: TRBJ2-3; clone size: many; CDR3 DNA: TGTGCCAGCAGACTGACTAGCGGGTTACCCACAGATACGCAGTATTTT; CDR3 protein: CASRLTSGLPTDTQYF
D gene: -; V gene: TRBV12-3/TRBV12-4; J gene: TRBJ2-5; clone size: many; CDR3 DNA: TGTGCCAGCAGTCCTCCCGGGTGGCGGGCTAAAGAGACCCAGTACTTC; CDR3 protein: CASSPPGWRAKETQYF
D gene: TRBD1; V gene: TRBV7-2; J gene: TRBJ2-7; clone size: many; CDR3 DNA: TGTGCCAGCAGACGGACAGGGCTCTCCTACGAGCAGTACTTC; CDR3 protein: CASRRTGLSYEQYF
D gene: TRBD1; V gene: TRBV9; J gene: TRBJ2-2; clone size: -; CDR3 DNA: TGTGCCAGCAGCGTAGGTGAGACAGGGTACACCGAGGAGCTGTTTTTT; CDR3 protein: CASSVGETGYTEELFF
D gene: -; V gene: TRBV20-1; J gene: TRBJ1-4; clone size: many; CDR3 DNA: TGCAGTGCTTCTCCTGGTGGGGCATTAAGTGAAAAACTGTTTTTT; CDR3 protein: CSASPGGALSEKLFF
D gene: TRBD1; V gene: TRBV5-1; J gene: TRBJ1-2; clone size: -; CDR3 DNA: TGCGCCAGCAGCCTCGGCACAGGGGCCGGTGGCTACACCTTC; CDR3 protein: CASSLGTGAGGYTF
D gene: -; V gene: TRBV5-1; J gene: TRBJ1-2; clone size: -; CDR3 DNA: TGCGCCAGCACCCCTCGTCAGGAAAAGACTCTCTATGGCTACACCTTC; CDR3 protein: CASTPRQEKTLYGYTF
D gene: -; V gene: TRBV27; J gene: TRBJ2-3; clone size: -; CDR3 DNA: TGTGCCAGCAATAAGCGAGGGGAGACAGATACGCAGTATTTT; CDR3 protein: CASNKRGETDTQYF
D gene: TRBD2; V gene: TRBV6-2/TRBV6-3; J gene: TRBJ2-1; clone size: -; CDR3 DNA: TGTGCCAGCAGGCTAGCGGGAGCGAATGAGCAGTTCTTC; CDR3 protein: CASRLAGANEQFF
D gene: -; V gene: TRBV19; J gene: TRBJ1-5; clone size: -; CDR3 DNA: TGTGCCAGTAGTATAGATTATGGCCAGCCCCAGCATTTT; CDR3 protein: CASSIDYGQPQHF
D gene: -; V gene: TRBV20-1; J gene: TRBJ1-1; clone size: -; CDR3 DNA: TGCAGTGCTGCCGGGGACCGCGTGGGCACTGAAGCTTTCTTT; CDR3 protein: CSAAGDRVGTEAFF
D gene: TRBD1; V gene: TRBV7-9; J gene: TRBJ1-1; clone size: many; CDR3 DNA: TGTGCCAGCAGCTTAGGGCACCGGGACAGCACTGAAGCTTTCTTT; CDR3 protein: CASSLGHRDSTEAFF
D gene: TRBD1; V gene: TRBV5-6; J gene: TRBJ2-6; clone size: few; CDR3 DNA: TGTGCCAGCAGCTCCCTTAGGGACAGCCCGATGACTGGGGCCAACGTCCTGACTTTC; CDR3 protein: CASSSLRDSPMTGANVLTF
D gene: TRBD2; V gene: TRBV12-3/TRBV12-4; J gene: TRBJ2-5; clone size: -; CDR3 DNA: TGTGCCAGCACCTGGAGCGGGAGGCAAGAGACCCAGTACTTC; CDR3 protein: CASTWSGRQETQYF
D gene: -; V gene: TRBV20-1; J gene: TRBJ2-7; clone size: few; CDR3 DNA: TGCAGTGCTAGTCCTGGGGACGAGCAGTACTTC; CDR3 protein: CSASPGDEQYF
D gene: -; V gene: TRBV10-2; J gene: TRBJ1-4; clone size: -; CDR3 DNA: TGCGCCAGCAGTGAGTCGTTCCAAAGAAAGCAGAAACTGTTTTTT; CDR3 protein: CASSESFQRKQKLFF
D gene: TRBD1; V gene: TRBV5-1; J gene: TRBJ2-7; clone size: few; CDR3 DNA: TGCGCCAGCAGCTTGGTGTCAGGGGGCGACGAGCAGTACTTC; CDR3 protein: CASSLVSGGDEQYF
D gene: -; V gene: TRBV12-3/TRBV12-4; J gene: TRBJ2-7; clone size: few; CDR3 DNA: TGTGCCAGCAGTTTAGGGTTGGGTTCGCGGCTGGGCGAGCAGTACTTC; CDR3 protein: CASSLGLGSRLGEQYF
D gene: -; V gene: TRBV7-9; J gene: TRBJ2-5; clone size: -; CDR3 DNA: TGTGCCAGCAGCTTAACGAGGGAGTTCCAGGAGACCCAGTACTTC; CDR3 protein: CASSLTREFQETQYF
D gene: -; V gene: TRBV6-5; J gene: TRBJ1-2; clone size: -; CDR3 DNA: TGTGCCAGCAGTTACTCGGGCACCACCTCTGCCTACACCTTC; CDR3 protein: CASSYSGTTSAYTF
D gene: -; V gene: TRBV28; J gene: TRBJ1-4; clone size: many; CDR3 DNA: TGTGCCAGCAGTCCTCAGGGGACCCGTAATGAAAAACTGTTTTTT; CDR3 protein: CASSPQGTRNEKLFF
D gene: -; V gene: TRBV27; J gene: TRBJ1-3; clone size: few; CDR3 DNA: TGTGCCAGCAGTCGCGCAGGGTACTCTGGAAACACCATATATTTT; CDR3 protein: CASSRAGYSGNTIYF
D gene: -; V gene: TRBV12-3/TRBV12-4; J gene: TRBJ2-2; clone size: many; CDR3 DNA: TGTGCCAGCCGGGCCGGAGGGTCCGGGGAGCTGTTTTTT; CDR3 protein: CASRAGGSGELFF
D gene: TRBD1; V gene: TRBV3-1; J gene: TRBJ2-7; clone size: few; CDR3 DNA: TGTGCCAGCAGCCGTGGGACAGGGAGCGAGCAGTACTTC; CDR3 protein: CASSRGTGSEQYF